The rows below give T cell receptor beta chains drawn from one sample of a study of blood T cell repertoires in COVID-19. This table comes from immunoSEQ multiplex PCR, and its TCRdb copy is limited to in-frame clones, with some not included. Counted here are 55,000 to 60,000 clones, over 65% occurring once; the ten biggest clones make up roughly 4.5%. The sample comprised peripheral blood. The receptors come from a man aged 35-49 years with active COVID-19. The CDR3 runs from the conserved cysteine through the conserved F or W. D genes are given only for firm matches. Clone size is shown for a subset of rows, as once, few, many or a class of expanded clone.

clone size: NA; J gene: TRBJ2-3; V gene: TRBV5-1; CDR3 length: 16; D gene: TRBD2; CDR3 DNA: TGCGCCAGCAGCCTCGGACTAGCGCGGGAGGCAGATACGCAGTATTTT; CDR3 protein: CASSLGLAREADTQYF
clone size: NA; J gene: TRBJ1-2; V gene: TRBV6-4; CDR3 length: 15; D gene: NA; CDR3 DNA: TGTGCCAGCAGTGAAGGAGGGGCGTTTAACTATGGCTACACCTTC; CDR3 protein: CASSEGGAFNYGYTF
clone size: NA; J gene: TRBJ2-2; V gene: TRBV14; CDR3 length: 17; D gene: NA; CDR3 DNA: TGTGCCAGCAGCCTCAAGGGCGGGATTTGGGCCACCGGGGAGCTGTTTTTT; CDR3 protein: CASSLKGGIWATGELFF
clone size: NA; J gene: TRBJ2-7; V gene: TRBV15; CDR3 length: 14; D gene: TRBD1; CDR3 DNA: TGTGCCACTTCTATGGACAGGGGCTCCTACGAGCAGTACTTC; CDR3 protein: CATSMDRGSYEQYF
clone size: NA; J gene: TRBJ2-1; V gene: TRBV11-1; CDR3 length: 16; D gene: TRBD2; CDR3 DNA: TGTGCCAGCAGCTCCAGCGGGAGGGTATCCTACAATGAGCAGTTCTTC; CDR3 protein: CASSSSGRVSYNEQFF
clone size: NA; J gene: TRBJ2-1; V gene: TRBV5-1; CDR3 length: 14; D gene: TRBD1; CDR3 DNA: TGCGCCAGCACGGACAGGGAGTCCTACAATGAGCAGTTCTTC; CDR3 protein: CASTDRESYNEQFF
clone size: NA; J gene: TRBJ1-5; V gene: TRBV27; CDR3 length: 12; D gene: NA; CDR3 DNA: TGTGCCAGCGGCCAGGGTGGACAGCCCCAGCATTTT; CDR3 protein: CASGQGGQPQHF
clone size: NA; J gene: TRBJ2-1; V gene: TRBV7-3; CDR3 length: 15; D gene: NA; CDR3 DNA: TGTGCCAGCAGCTTGGGAGGGGGAGCTGGCGATGAGCAGTTCTTC; CDR3 protein: CASSLGGGAGDEQFF
clone size: NA; J gene: TRBJ1-1; V gene: TRBV18; CDR3 length: 14; D gene: NA; CDR3 DNA: TGTGCCAGCTCACCAGGCGAGTGGGCCACTGAAGCTTTCTTT; CDR3 protein: CASSPGEWATEAFF
clone size: NA; J gene: TRBJ1-4; V gene: TRBV5-1; CDR3 length: 13; D gene: NA; CDR3 DNA: TGCGCCAGCAGCTTGGTAGGGGGAGAAAAACTGTTTTTT; CDR3 protein: CASSLVGGEKLFF
clone size: medium-sized; J gene: TRBJ1-2; V gene: TRBV5-1; CDR3 length: 17; D gene: NA; CDR3 DNA: TGCGCCAGCAGCTTGGAAGCCACAGGGATGGGCTACTATGGCTACACCTTC; CDR3 protein: CASSLEATGMGYYGYTF